Sequencing of this TCR beta chain was carried out in a study of cytomegalovirus exposure and HLA in healthy donors. General observations from the study: Common viral pathogens (according to a later analysis) appeared linked to several of the most significant clusters. Cytomegalovirus status was reportedly diagnosed by the classifier with high sensitivity and specificity.

Donors consisted of healthy bone marrow donors. A multiplex PCR was run with 60 Vbeta primers and 13 Jbeta primers. Only in-frame clones appear in the TCRdb table, and some are missing; sequencing was by immunoSEQ multiplex PCR. This sample has about 190,000 clones, with approximately 80% found just once. Per germline, CDR1 MDHEN and CDR2 SYDVKM. V was cut by 2 bases and J by 2 bases, with 6 bases left in between. The CDR3 is made up of 13 amino acids. As for this clone: Antigen specificity is unknown.

Sample: PBMCs. The gene calls are TRBV28 and TRBJ1-2; D unclear. This sequence was found in a woman between 18 and 30 years old in good health and CMV-seronegative. Here the CDR3 reads CASSLALNYGYTF. CDR3 in DNA: TGTGCCAGCAGTTTAGCGTTAAACTATGGCTACACCTTC.